There are a few counts of the clone carrying this T cell receptor beta chain. The sample comes from a study of CD8 T cells in Susac syndrome. Germline assignment: CDR1 SGHAT and CDR2 FQNNGV. This CDR3 is built from 14 residues. J was trimmed by 3 bases and V by 1 base; bases with no gene match: 3. After extraction with the RNeasy kit, roughly 0.5 to 1 ug of the RNA was reverse transcribed using random hexamers. With immunoSEQ multiplex PCR, TCR beta CDR3 was amplified across 54 Vbeta and 13 Jbeta. TCRdb redid the calling of the immunoSEQ multiplex PCR reads with MiXCR, one entry per CDR3 protein. The sample lists about 430,000 distinct CDR3 sequences, approximately 85% seen once, with under 0.15% in the top ten.

This chain joins TRBV11-2 and TRBJ2-7; 7 nucleotides line up with TRBD1. Sequenced sample: CD8+ T cells from PBMCs. The sequence was collected from a human donor with multiple sclerosis. The CDR3 region is CASSLGGQNYEQYF. In DNA, the CDR3 is TGTGCCAGCAGCTTAGGGGGACAGAACTACGAGCAGTACTTC.